Listed below are T cell receptor beta chains from one sample, sequenced in a study of blood T cell repertoires in COVID-19. Assay used: immunoSEQ multiplex PCR; TCRdb lists only in-frame clones, some missing. The profile covers about 99,000 clones, with 80% to 85% appearing a single time and around 2% taken by the ten largest. Sample: peripheral blood. The source of these receptors is a man in his 70s with active or convalescent COVID-19. Both conserved end residues are part of each CDR3. Fields, in order: V gene, J gene, clone size, CDR3 protein. Some rows have no size entry. The others give once, few or many, or a class for an expanded clone.

V: TRBV10-3; J: TRBJ2-7; size: NA; CDR3: CATNRDGTYEQYF
V: TRBV20-1; J: TRBJ1-2; size: NA; CDR3: CSAGQAYGYTF
V: TRBV2; J: TRBJ2-2; size: NA; CDR3: CASNTDRNTGELFF
V: TRBV28; J: TRBJ1-4; size: NA; CDR3: CASSFREKLFF
V: TRBV2; J: TRBJ1-6; size: NA; CDR3: CASSDTGNPNSPLHF
V: TRBV7-9; J: TRBJ1-2; size: NA; CDR3: CASSLWTTPRTADGYTF
V: TRBV9; J: TRBJ1-6; size: NA; CDR3: CASSAVPQGFNSPLHF
V: TRBV6-2/TRBV6-3; J: TRBJ2-1; size: NA; CDR3: CASSYASGGGYNEQFF
V: TRBV30; J: TRBJ1-2; size: once; CDR3: CAWTNRGFYGYTF
V: TRBV19; J: TRBJ1-4; size: NA; CDR3: CASSMVTTGGDEKLFF
V: TRBV6-5; J: TRBJ1-4; size: NA; CDR3: CASSYRRAVNEKLFF
V: TRBV7-6; J: TRBJ2-2; size: NA; CDR3: CASSLQSNTGELFF
V: TRBV30; J: TRBJ1-4; size: NA; CDR3: CAWSVRRGLVNEKLFF
V: TRBV14; J: TRBJ1-6; size: NA; CDR3: CASSQAANSYNSPLHF
V: TRBV4-1; J: TRBJ1-1; size: NA; CDR3: CASSQSQGGEGEAFF
V: TRBV5-6; J: TRBJ1-2; size: NA; CDR3: CASSWTGGVYGYTF
V: TRBV6-6; J: TRBJ2-1; size: NA; CDR3: CASRRRESTYNEQFF
V: TRBV30; J: TRBJ2-5; size: once; CDR3: CAWSVPGGTSYQKTQYF
V: TRBV6-6; J: TRBJ1-2; size: NA; CDR3: CASQGGDGRFRGYTF
V: TRBV30; J: TRBJ1-2; size: NA; CDR3: CAWRGAQREGYTF
V: TRBV6-5; J: TRBJ1-2; size: NA; CDR3: CASTQDSDLEIF
V: TRBV3-1/TRBV3-2; J: TRBJ1-6; size: NA; CDR3: CASSPLGSPLHF
V: TRBV6-6; J: TRBJ2-1; size: NA; CDR3: CASRKQEYNEQFF